The present T cell receptor (beta chain) was sequenced within a study of molecular identifiers for immune sequencing clone quantification. This CDR3 region has 16 residues. Trimming removed 6 bases at V and 1 base at J, with 17 bases between. Germline V gene lookup returns CDR1 SNHLY and CDR2 FYNNEI. TCRdb independently ran MiXCR on the PCR reads; one entry per CDR3 protein. The sample holds over 300,000 distinct CDR3 sequences, 24% seen once. Whole-study findings and limits: Clones above 20 RNA copies contained over 97% of effector molecules and under 1% of naive molecules.

Libraries of naive CD8 T cells were made from about 19,000 to 1,100,000 sorted cells. They used 10%, 30% or 50% RNA. Points on this clonotype: Its antigen is as yet unknown.

Sequenced sample: naive CD8+ T cells from blood, with Jurkat cell RNA spiked in. Documented subset: FACS-sorted CD8+CD4-CCR7+CD45RA+ naive T cells. The rearrangement uses TRBV2 and TRBJ2-3; D is uncertain. The clonotype originates from a human donor in good health. Some libraries in this study had Jurkat cell RNA spiked in. The CDR3 DNA reads as TGTGCCAGCAGCCCTTTCGTGAGTAAAGGCACAGATACGCAGTATTTT. As protein: CASSPFVSKGTDTQYF.